The TCR beta chain under discussion was sequenced for a study of blood T cell repertoires in COVID-19. Recovery meant two consecutive negative NP/OP PCR tests, professional clearance, or resolved symptoms. The V gene lost 6 bases and the J gene lost 3 bases, with 15 bases spanning the gap. The CDR3 loop spans 14 amino acids. CDR1 and CDR2 (germline): SGHTS, YDEGEE. This table comes from immunoSEQ multiplex PCR, and its TCRdb copy is limited to in-frame clones, with some not included. The profile shows 110,000 to 150,000 clones, about four fifths of them singletons. The V and J genes are TRBV5-8 and TRBJ1-2, with D perhaps TRBD1 (6 bases). The source of this sequence is a man aged 50-59 years who had recovered from COVID-19. The sequenced sample was PBMCs or T cells enriched from blood (not recorded which). This CDR3 reads CASKRGGGDYGYTF. CDR3 in DNA: TGTGCCAGCAAGCGTGGCGGGGGCGACTATGGCTACACCTTC.